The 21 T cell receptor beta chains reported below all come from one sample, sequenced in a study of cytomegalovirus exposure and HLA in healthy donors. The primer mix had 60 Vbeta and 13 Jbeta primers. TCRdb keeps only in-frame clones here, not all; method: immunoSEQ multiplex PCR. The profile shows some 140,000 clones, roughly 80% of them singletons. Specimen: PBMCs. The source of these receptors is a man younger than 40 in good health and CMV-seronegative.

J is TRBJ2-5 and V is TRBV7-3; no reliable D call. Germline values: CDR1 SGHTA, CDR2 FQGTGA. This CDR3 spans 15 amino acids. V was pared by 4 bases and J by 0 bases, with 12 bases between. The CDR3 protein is CASSSHAGYQETQYF. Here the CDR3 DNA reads TGTGCCAGCAGCTCCCACGCCGGGTACCAAGAGACCCAGTACTTC.

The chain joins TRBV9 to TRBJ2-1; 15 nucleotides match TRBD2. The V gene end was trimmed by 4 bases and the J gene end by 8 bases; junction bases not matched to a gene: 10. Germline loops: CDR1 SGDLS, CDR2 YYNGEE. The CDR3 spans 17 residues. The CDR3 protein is CASSPDPGTSGRYEQFF. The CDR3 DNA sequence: TGTGCCAGCAGCCCTGACCCCGGGACTAGCGGGAGGTATGAGCAGTTCTTC. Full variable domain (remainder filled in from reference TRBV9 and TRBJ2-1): DSGVTQTPKHLITATGQRVTLRCSPRSGDLSVYWYQQSLDQGLQFLIQYYNGEERAKGNILERFSAQQFPDLHSELNLSSLELGDSALYFCASSPDPGTSGRYEQFFGPGTRLTVL.

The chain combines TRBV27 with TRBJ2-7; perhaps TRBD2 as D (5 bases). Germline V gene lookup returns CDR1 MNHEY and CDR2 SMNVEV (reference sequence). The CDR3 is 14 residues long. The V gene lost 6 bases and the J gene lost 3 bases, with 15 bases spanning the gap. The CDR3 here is CASRESGLGYEQYF. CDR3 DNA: TGTGCCAGCAGGGAGTCGGGGTTGGGCTACGAGCAGTACTTC.

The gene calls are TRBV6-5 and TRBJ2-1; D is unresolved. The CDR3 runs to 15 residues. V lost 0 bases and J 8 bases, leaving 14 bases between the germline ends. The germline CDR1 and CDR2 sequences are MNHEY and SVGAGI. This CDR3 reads CASSYSAQKFDEQFF. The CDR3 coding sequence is TGTGCCAGCAGTTACTCGGCCCAGAAGTTCGATGAGCAGTTCTTC.

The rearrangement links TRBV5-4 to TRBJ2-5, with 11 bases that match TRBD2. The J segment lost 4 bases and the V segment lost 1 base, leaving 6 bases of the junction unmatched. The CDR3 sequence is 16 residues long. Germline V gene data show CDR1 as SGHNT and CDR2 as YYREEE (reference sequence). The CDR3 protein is CASSLSLAGGVETQYF. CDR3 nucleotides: TGTGCCAGCAGCTTGAGCCTAGCGGGAGGTGTAGAGACCCAGTACTTC.

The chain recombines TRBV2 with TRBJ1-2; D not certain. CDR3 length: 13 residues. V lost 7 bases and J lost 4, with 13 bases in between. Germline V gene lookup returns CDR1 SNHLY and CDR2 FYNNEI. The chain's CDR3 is CASTEEDLYGYTF. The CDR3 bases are TGTGCCAGCACTGAGGAGGACCTCTATGGCTACACCTTC.

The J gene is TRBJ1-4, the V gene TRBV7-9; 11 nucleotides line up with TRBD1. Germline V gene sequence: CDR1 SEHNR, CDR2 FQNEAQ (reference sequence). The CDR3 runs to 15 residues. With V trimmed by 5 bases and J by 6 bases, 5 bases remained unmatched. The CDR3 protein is CASSGMDRGHEKLFF. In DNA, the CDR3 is TGTGCCAGCAGCGGAATGGACAGGGGGCATGAAAAACTGTTTTTT. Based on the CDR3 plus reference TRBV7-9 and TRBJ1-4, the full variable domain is DTGVSQNPRHKITKRGQNVTFRCDPISEHNRLYWYRQTLGQGPEFLTYFQNEAQLEKSRLLSDRFSAERPKGSFSTLEIQRTEQGDSAMYLCASSGMDRGHEKLFFGSGTQLSVL.

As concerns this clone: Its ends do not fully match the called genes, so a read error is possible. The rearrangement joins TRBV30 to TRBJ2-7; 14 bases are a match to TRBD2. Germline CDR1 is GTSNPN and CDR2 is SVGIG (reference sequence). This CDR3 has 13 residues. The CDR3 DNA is TGTGCCTGGAGTGAAACCGGGACTAGCGGGAGCCACTTC. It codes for CAWSETGTSGSHF.

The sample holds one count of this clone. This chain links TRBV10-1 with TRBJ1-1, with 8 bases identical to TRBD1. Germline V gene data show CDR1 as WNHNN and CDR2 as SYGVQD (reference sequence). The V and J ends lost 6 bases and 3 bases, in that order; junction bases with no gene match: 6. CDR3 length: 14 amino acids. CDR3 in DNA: TGCGCCAGCAGACCTGACAGGGGTGACACTGAAGCTTTCTTT. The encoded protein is CASRPDRGDTEAFF.

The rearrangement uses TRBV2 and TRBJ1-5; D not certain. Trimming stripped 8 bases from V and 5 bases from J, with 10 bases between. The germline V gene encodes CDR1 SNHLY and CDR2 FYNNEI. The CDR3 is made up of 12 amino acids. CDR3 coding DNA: TGTGCCAGCTCTAACTTGTATCAGCCCCAGCATTTT. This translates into CASSNLYQPQHF.

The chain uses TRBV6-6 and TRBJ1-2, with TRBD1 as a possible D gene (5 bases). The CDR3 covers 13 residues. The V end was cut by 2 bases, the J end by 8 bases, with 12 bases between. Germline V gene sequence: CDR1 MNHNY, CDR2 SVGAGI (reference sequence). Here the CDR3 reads CASSYLGEGGYTF. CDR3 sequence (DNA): TGTGCCAGCAGTTACCTAGGGGAGGGCGGCTACACCTTC.

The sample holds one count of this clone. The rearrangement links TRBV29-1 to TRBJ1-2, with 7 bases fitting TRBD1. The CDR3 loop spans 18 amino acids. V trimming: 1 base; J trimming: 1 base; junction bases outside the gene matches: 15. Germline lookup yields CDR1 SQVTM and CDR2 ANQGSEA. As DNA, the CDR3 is TGCAGCGTTGAAGTCCCCAACCCGACAGGGATTTTTAACTATGGCTACACCTTC. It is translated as CSVEVPNPTGIFNYGYTF.

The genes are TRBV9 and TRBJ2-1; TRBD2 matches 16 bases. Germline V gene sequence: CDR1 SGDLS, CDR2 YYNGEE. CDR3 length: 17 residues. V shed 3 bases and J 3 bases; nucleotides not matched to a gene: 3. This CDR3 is CASSGGTSGRGYNEQFF. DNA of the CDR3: TGTGCCAGCAGCGGCGGGACTAGCGGGAGGGGCTACAATGAGCAGTTCTTC.

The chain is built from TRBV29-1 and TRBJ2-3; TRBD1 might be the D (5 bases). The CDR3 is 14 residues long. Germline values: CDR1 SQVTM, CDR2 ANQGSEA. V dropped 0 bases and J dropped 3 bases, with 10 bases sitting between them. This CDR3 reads CSVEDAQGTDTQYF. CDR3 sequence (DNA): TGCAGCGTTGAAGATGCCCAGGGAACAGATACGCAGTATTTT.

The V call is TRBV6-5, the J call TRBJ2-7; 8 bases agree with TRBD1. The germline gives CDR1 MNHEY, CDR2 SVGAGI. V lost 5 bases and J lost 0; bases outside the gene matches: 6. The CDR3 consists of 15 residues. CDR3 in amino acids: CASSPRTGSSYEQYF. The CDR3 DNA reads TGTGCCAGCAGTCCTAGGACAGGGAGCTCCTACGAGCAGTACTTC.

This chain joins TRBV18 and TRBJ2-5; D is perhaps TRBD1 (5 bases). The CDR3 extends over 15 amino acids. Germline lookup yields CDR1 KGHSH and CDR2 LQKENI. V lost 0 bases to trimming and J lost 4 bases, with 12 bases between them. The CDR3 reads CASSPPSGLRETQYF. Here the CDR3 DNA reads TGTGCCAGCTCACCACCGTCAGGGCTCCGAGAGACCCAGTACTTC.

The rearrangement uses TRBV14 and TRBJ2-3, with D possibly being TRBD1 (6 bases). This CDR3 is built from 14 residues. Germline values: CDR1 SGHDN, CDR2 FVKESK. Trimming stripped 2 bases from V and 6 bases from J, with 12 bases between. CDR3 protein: CASSQRPGADTQYF. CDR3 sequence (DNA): TGTGCCAGCAGCCAACGACCAGGGGCTGATACGCAGTATTTT.

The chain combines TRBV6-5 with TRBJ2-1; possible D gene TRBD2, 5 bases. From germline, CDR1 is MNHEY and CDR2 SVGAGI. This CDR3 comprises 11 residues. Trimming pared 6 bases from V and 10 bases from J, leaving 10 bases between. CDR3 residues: CASSSRGEQFF. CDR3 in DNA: TGTGCCAGCAGCTCCCGCGGGGAGCAGTTCTTC.

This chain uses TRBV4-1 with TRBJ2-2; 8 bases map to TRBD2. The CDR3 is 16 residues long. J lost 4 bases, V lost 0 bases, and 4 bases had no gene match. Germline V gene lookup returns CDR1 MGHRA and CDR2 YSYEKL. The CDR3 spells CASSQEASGFTGELFF. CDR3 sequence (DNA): TGCGCCAGCAGCCAAGAAGCTAGCGGGTTCACCGGGGAGCTGTTTTTT.

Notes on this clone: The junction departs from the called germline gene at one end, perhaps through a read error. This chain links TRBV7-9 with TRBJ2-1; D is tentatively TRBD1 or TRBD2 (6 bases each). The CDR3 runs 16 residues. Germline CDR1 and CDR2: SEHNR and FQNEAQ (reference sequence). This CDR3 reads CASSLGGGEGLNEQFF. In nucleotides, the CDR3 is TGTGCCAGCAGTTTAGGAGGGGGAGAGGGCTTGAATGAGCAGTTCTTC.

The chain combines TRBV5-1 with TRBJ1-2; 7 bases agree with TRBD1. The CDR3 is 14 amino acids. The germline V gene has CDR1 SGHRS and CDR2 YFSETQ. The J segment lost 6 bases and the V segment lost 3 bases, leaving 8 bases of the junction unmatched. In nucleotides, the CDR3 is TGCGCCAGCAGCTACAGGACAGGCGAGGATGGCTACACCTTC. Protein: CASSYRTGEDGYTF.